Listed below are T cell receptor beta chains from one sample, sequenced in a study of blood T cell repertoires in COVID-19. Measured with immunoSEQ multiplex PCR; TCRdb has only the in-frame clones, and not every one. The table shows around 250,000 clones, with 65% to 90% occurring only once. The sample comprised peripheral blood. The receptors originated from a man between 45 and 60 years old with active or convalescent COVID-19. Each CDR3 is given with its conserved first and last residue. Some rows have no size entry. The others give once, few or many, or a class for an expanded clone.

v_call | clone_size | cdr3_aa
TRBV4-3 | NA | CASSQDDLGGSEKLFF
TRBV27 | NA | CASSFIGSLDGEQFF
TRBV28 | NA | CASSSPGEGALNNSPLHF
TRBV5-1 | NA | CASSLGDEQYF
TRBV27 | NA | CASSLKPDSYEQYF
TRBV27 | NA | CASRQGFSNQPQHF
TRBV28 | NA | CASSRRGSGNTIYF
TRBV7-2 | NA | CASSFSPTVLMEQFF
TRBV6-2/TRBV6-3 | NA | CASSSPDRGSFYNSPLHF
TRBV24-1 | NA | CATSEGGASTDTQYF
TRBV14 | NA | CASSQAGHSTEAFF
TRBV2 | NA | CASSDLGQAVYEQYF
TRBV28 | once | CASSLVGLLSSSPLHF
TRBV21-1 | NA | CASSNRDSETYNEQFF
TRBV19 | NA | CASSMRQGGVQPQHF
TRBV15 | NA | CATMGGQETQYF
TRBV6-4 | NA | CASSVGEDYGYTF
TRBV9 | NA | CASSVGTPAYNEQFF
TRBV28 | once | CASSPPRSYGYTF
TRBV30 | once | CAWRGGRVTGELFF
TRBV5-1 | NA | CASSRYRDQYSNTEAFF
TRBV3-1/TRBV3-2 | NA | CASSSPSSYEQYF
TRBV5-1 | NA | CASSLGGTANTGELFF
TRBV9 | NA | CASSKNSGEKLFF
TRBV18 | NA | CASSPGRGYYGYTF
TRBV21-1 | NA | CASSKAVRGRGQETQYF
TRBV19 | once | CASSTTSGRAGEQYF
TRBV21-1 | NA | CASSKALKGGDSTYNEQFF
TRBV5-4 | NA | CASSSGGGRARSTDTQYF
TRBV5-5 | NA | CASSFTGERSEQYF
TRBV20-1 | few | CSASSISYNEQFF
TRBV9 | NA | CASSSPGTSGRNKETQYF
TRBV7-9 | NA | CASSLAGGREETQYF
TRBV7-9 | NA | CASSSVAGQETQYF
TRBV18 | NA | CASSPPAGTPRPNYGYTF
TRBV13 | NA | CASSSEGADSKNEQFF
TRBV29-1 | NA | CSVASGTDPYTF
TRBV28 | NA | CASSRTGGGEKLFF
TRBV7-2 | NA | CASSSNNPGITGELFF
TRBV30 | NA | CAYGSDGAMGYTF
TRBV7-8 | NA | CASRGNRQTNEKLFF
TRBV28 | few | CASSFIRDRGGEQYF
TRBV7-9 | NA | CASSPDLYGYTF
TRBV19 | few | CASSIDGQLRELFF
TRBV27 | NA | CASRPGTNYPPMNTEAFF
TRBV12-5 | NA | CASGPGLAINEQFF
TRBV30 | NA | CAWSSLAGPYEQYF
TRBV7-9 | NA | CASSPILAGGSGELFF